The next 2 T cell receptor beta chains were all read from a single sample in a study of tumor and adjacent non-tumor tissue in lung cancer. No cell sorting was done before RNA was extracted from the tissue. A modified ARM-PCR protocol with three rounds of nested PCR amplified TCRbeta. One entry per CDR3 protein, called by TCRdb with MiXCR from the multiplex PCR reads. Among over 110,000 distinct CDR3 sequences, around 66% were seen once, and the ten largest hold roughly 20%. Sequencing was performed on lung tumor tissue. These receptors were collected from a man aged 60 to 75 with small cell lung cancer.

The table lists this clonotype with a count of one. Germline and junction disagree at one end, which may indicate a read error. The chain joins TRBV29-1 to TRBJ2-7; 7 bases are a match to TRBD1. CDR1 SQVTM and CDR2 ANQGSEA come from the germline V gene. The CDR3 has 14 residues. The CDR3 is CSAVQGPSSYEQNF. DNA of the CDR3: TGCAGCGCCGTACAGGGGCCGAGCTCCTACGAGCAGAACTTC.

The rearrangement links TRBV12-3 or TRBV12-4 to TRBJ2-1, with TRBD2 as a possible D gene (5 bases). This CDR3 contains 12 residues. Deletions cut 6 bases from V and 11 bases from J, with 14 bases between. The CDR3 bases are TGTGCCAGCAGCATCCGGGGTCCGAAGCAGTTCTTC. This encodes CASSIRGPKQFF.